The 18 T cell receptor beta chains below come from one sample, sequenced in a study of T cell changes during pregnancy in multiple sclerosis. Libraries were prepared by immunoSEQ multiplex PCR; TCRdb keeps only in-frame clonotypes and omits some of them. The table has about 67,000 clones, roughly 90% seen once. The material was peripheral blood, obtained in the first trimester of pregnancy. These TCRs come from a female donor in good health, enrolled as a control in a pregnancy study.

In its sample, this clone was seen once. This chain uses TRBV5-1 with TRBJ2-7, with TRBD1 matching 7 bases. V was clipped by 4 bases and J by 6 bases; unmatched bases: 4. Germline V gives CDR1 SGHRS, CDR2 YFSETQ. The CDR3 is 12 amino acids. DNA for the CDR3: TGCGCCAGCAGCCGGGACAGTCTCGAGCAGTACTTC. Protein sequence: CASSRDSLEQYF.

The sample holds a few counts of this clone. The CDR3 sequence is CASSMRQNGYTF. DNA for the CDR3: TGTGCCAGTAGTATGCGACAGAATGGCTACACCTTC. The chain links TRBV19 to TRBJ1-2; weak D call: TRBD1 (5 bases). The germline V and J ends were trimmed by 3 bases and 6 bases, with 8 bases remaining between them. Germline loops: CDR1 LNHDA, CDR2 SQIVND (reference sequence). The CDR3 runs to 12 residues.

The rearrangement uses TRBV9 and TRBJ2-7, with TRBD2 matching 7 bases. Trimming cost V 1 base and J 4 bases; bases outside gene matches: 5. CDR3 size: 14 residues. Germline assignment: CDR1 SGDLS and CDR2 YYNGEE. This CDR3 is CASSVLLAVYEQYF. The CDR3 DNA sequence: TGTGCCAGCAGCGTATTGCTAGCGGTGTACGAGCAGTACTTC. The full variable domain, in which reference TRBV9 and TRBJ2-7 provide the parts outside the CDR3, is DSGVTQTPKHLITATGQRVTLRCSPRSGDLSVYWYQQSLDQGLQFLIQYYNGEERAKGNILERFSAQQFPDLHSELNLSSLELGDSALYFCASSVLLAVYEQYFGPGTRLTVT.

This chain links TRBV10-3 with TRBJ2-7; 9 bases line up with TRBD2. The germline V gene has CDR1 ENHRY and CDR2 SYGVKD. The V gene end was trimmed by 6 bases and the J gene end by 6 bases; junction bases not matched to a gene: 15. The CDR3 has 16 amino acids. This chain's CDR3 is CAIRAPDSGSSGEQYF. As DNA, the CDR3 is TGTGCCATCAGGGCCCCCGATAGCGGGAGTTCCGGCGAGCAGTACTTC.

The V and J genes are TRBV5-5 and TRBJ2-1; possible D gene TRBD2, 6 bases. There are 15 residues in the CDR3. Trimming left V 4 bases short and J 7 bases short, with 18 bases between. CDR1 is SGHKS, CDR2 YYEKEE, per germline (reference sequence). The CDR3 DNA reads as TGTGCCAGCAGCGCTGGGCGGGGCCTTAGGAATGAGCAGTTCTTC. Its protein is CASSAGRGLRNEQFF.

This chain joins TRBV2 and TRBJ2-7, with a weak D call TRBD2 (6 bases). Trimming shortened V by 5 bases and J by 0 bases, and 11 bases separated the two germline ends. Germline assignment: CDR1 SNHLY and CDR2 FYNNEI. This CDR3 contains 14 residues. Here the CDR3 reads CASSPLGGSYEQYF. In DNA, the CDR3 is TGTGCCAGCAGTCCCCTGGGGGGCTCCTACGAGCAGTACTTC.

CDR3 DNA sequence: TGTGCCAGCAGTTTTTATCGGACTAGCGGTCGGGGCGGGGAGCTGTTTTTT. Translating it yields CASSFYRTSGRGGELFF. The chain carries TRBV27 and TRBJ2-2, with 10 bases fitting TRBD2. Germline CDR1 reads MNHEY; CDR2 reads SMNVEV (reference sequence). The J segment lost 7 bases and the V segment lost 3 bases, leaving 11 bases of the junction unmatched. This CDR3 has 17 amino acids.

The chain uses TRBV30 and TRBJ2-7; 8 nucleotides match TRBD2. Germline trimming cut 1 base from V and 2 bases from J; bases unmatched to any gene: 13. The CDR3 totals 17 residues. Germline V lookup: CDR1 GTSNPN, CDR2 SVGIG (reference sequence). CDR3 loop: CAWSADLFGTRAYEQYF. DNA for the CDR3: TGTGCCTGGAGTGCCGACCTTTTCGGGACTAGGGCCTACGAGCAGTACTTC.

The gene calls are TRBV4-1 and TRBJ2-7; 10 bases are shared with TRBD2. The V gene's germline CDR1 is MGHRA and CDR2 YSYEKL. The length of the CDR3 is 16 residues. The junction had 7 bases not matched to a gene; V was cut back by 3 bases and J by 2 bases. Written as DNA, the CDR3 is TGCGCCAGCAGCCAGGGTAGCGGGAGGTACCCCTACGAGCAGTACTTC. Protein sequence: CASSQGSGRYPYEQYF.

V is TRBV11-2 and J is TRBJ2-7, with 8 bases matching TRBD1. Losses at the gene ends were 6 bases for V and 3 bases for J; bases not matched to a gene: 4. The CDR3 is 13 residues long. Germline CDR1 reads SGHAT; CDR2 reads FQNNGV. The CDR3: CASRDRVSYEQYF. The CDR3 DNA reads as TGTGCCAGCAGGGACAGGGTAAGCTACGAGCAGTACTTC.

This chain joins TRBV5-4 and TRBJ2-7, with D perhaps matching TRBD2 (7 bases). This CDR3 region has 14 residues. The V end was cut by 2 bases, the J end by 3 bases, with 12 bases between. Germline CDR1 and CDR2: SGHNT and YYREEE (reference sequence). The CDR3 DNA follows: TGTGCCAGCAGCTTTGGGGGGGGCCTCTACGAGCAGTACTTC. It is translated as CASSFGGGLYEQYF.

This clone was picked up a small number of times. The chain uses TRBV27 and TRBJ1-5; D uncertain. This CDR3 is built from 14 residues. The germline V gene has CDR1 MNHEY and CDR2 SMNVEV (reference sequence). Trimming stripped 5 bases from V and 6 bases from J, with 14 bases between. The CDR3 region has the DNA TGTGCCAGCAGTCGATACGGGGTGTTTCAGCCCCAGCATTTT. Protein product: CASSRYGVFQPQHF.

V and J are TRBV6-1 and TRBJ1-1; 9 bases agree with TRBD1. With 8 bases clipped from V and 6 bases from J, the junction kept 10 bases outside the gene matches. From germline, CDR1 is MNHNS and CDR2 SASEGT. This CDR3 is 14 amino acids long. The CDR3 sequence is CASREQGQGSEAFF. The DNA of the CDR3 is TGTGCCAGCCGCGAACAGGGACAGGGATCTGAAGCTTTCTTT.

The V gene is TRBV5-6, the J gene TRBJ1-2; no clear D. This CDR3 region has 12 residues. CDR1 and CDR2 from the germline V gene are SGHDT and YYEEEE. The ends were cut back, 4 bases at V and 7 bases at J, with 11 bases in the middle. The chain's CDR3 is CASSMAGSGYTF. CDR3 sequence (DNA): TGTGCCAGCAGCATGGCGGGGAGTGGCTACACCTTC.

The CDR3 DNA reads as TGTGCCAGCCGGCGACAGGGGGCGAAGAGTGGCTACACCTTC. Translated, it gives CASRRQGAKSGYTF. This rearrangement joins TRBV5-4 to TRBJ1-2, with 10 positions matching TRBD1. Germline CDR1 is SGHNT and CDR2 is YYREEE (reference sequence). The junction had 10 bases not matched to a gene; V was cut back by 7 bases and J by 7 bases. This CDR3 is 14 amino acids long.

This rearrangement joins TRBV19 to TRBJ2-7; 7 nucleotides line up with TRBD2. This CDR3 spans 15 amino acids. The germline CDR1 and CDR2 sequences are LNHDA and SQIVND (reference sequence). V lost 5 bases, J lost 0 bases, and 7 bases stayed unmatched. CDR3: CASSPRSSGSYEQYF. The CDR3 bases are TGTGCCAGTAGTCCCCGTTCTAGCGGCTCCTACGAGCAGTACTTC.

The V call is TRBV5-1, the J call TRBJ1-1; a possible D gene is TRBD1 (5 bases). The CDR3 extends over 14 amino acids. Germline CDR1 SGHRS, CDR2 YFSETQ. V was cut by 3 bases and J by 1 base, with 10 bases left in between. CDR3 loop: CASSWAGGNTEAFF. CDR3 bases: TGCGCCAGCAGCTGGGCCGGGGGGAACACTGAAGCTTTCTTT.

This chain connects TRBV5-1 to TRBJ2-6; D possibly corresponds to TRBD1 (5 bases). Between the trimmed V and J ends, which lost 0 bases and 4 bases, there was a span of 8 bases. The CDR3 loop spans 15 amino acids. Germline V lookup: CDR1 SGHRS, CDR2 YFSETQ. The CDR3 region has the DNA TGCGCCAGCAGCTTGGTACAGGTGGGGGCCAACGTCCTGACTTTC. Translated, it gives CASSLVQVGANVLTF.